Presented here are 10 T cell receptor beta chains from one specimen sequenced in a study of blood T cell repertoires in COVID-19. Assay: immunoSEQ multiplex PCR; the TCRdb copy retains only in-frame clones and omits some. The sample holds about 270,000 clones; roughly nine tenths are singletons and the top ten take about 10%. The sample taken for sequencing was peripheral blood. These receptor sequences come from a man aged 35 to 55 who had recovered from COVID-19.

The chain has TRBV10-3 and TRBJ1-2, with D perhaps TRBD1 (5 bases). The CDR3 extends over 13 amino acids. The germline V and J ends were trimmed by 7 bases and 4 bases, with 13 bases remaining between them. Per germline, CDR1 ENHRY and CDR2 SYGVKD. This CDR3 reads CAIMAGYAYGYTF. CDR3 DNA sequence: TGTGCCATCATGGCAGGGTACGCCTATGGCTACACCTTC.

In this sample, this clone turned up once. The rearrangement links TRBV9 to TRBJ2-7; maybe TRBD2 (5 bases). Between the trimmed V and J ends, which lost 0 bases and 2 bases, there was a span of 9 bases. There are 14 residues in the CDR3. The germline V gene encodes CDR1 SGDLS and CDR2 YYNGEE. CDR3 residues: CASSVGGQPYEQYF. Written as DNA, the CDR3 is TGTGCCAGCAGCGTAGGCGGGCAACCCTACGAGCAGTACTTC.

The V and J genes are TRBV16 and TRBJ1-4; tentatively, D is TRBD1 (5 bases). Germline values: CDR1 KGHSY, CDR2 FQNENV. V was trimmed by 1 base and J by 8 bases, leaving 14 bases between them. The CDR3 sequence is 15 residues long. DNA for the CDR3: TGTGCCAGCAGCCAATTCGCGCAGGGAGGGGAAAAACTGTTTTTT. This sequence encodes CASSQFAQGGEKLFF. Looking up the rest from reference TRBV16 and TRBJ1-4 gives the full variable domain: GEEVAQTPKHLVRGEGQKAKLYCAPIKGHSYVFWYQQVLKNEFKFLISFQNENVFDETGMPKERFSAKCLPNSPCSLEIQATKLEDSAVYFCASSQFAQGGEKLFFGSGTQLSVL.

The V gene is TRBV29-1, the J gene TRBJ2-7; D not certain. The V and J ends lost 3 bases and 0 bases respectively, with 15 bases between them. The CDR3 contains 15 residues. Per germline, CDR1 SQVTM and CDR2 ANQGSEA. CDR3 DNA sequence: TGCAGCGTTGAGTCACCGGCAGGAAGCTCCTACGAGCAGTACTTC. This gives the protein CSVESPAGSSYEQYF.

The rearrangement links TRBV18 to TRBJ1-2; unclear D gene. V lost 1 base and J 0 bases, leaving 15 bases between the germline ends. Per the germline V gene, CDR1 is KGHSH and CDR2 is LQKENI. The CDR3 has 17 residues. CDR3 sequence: CASSPRVTGTTNYGYTF. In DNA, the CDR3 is TGTGCCAGCTCACCACGGGTGACGGGAACCACTAACTATGGCTACACCTTC.

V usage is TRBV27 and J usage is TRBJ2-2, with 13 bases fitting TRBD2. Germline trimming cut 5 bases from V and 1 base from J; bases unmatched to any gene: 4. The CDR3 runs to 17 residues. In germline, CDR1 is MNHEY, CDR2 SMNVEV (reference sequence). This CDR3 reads CASSLRLAGGNTGELFF. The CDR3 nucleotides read TGTGCCAGCAGTCTCCGACTAGCGGGGGGGAACACCGGGGAGCTGTTTTTT.

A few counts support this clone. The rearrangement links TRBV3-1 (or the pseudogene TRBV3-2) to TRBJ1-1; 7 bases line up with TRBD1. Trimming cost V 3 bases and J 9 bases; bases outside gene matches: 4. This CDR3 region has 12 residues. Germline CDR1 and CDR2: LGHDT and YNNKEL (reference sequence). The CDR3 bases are TGTGCCAGCAGCCACACAGGGGAAAAAGCTTTCTTT. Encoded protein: CASSHTGEKAFF.

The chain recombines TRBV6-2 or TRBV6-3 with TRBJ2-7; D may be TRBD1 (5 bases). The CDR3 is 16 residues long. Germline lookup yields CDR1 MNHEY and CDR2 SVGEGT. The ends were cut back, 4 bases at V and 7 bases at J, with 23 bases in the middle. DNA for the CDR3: TGTGCCAGCAGTTGGAAACACAGGTCCAGCAGATCGGAGCAGTACTTC. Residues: CASSWKHRSSRSEQYF.

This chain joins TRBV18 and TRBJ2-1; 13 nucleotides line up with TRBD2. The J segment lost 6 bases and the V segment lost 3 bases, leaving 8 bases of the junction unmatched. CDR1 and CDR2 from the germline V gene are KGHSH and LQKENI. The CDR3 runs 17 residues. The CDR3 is CASSPALGLAGSNEQFF. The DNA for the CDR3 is TGTGCCAGCTCACCCGCCTTGGGACTAGCGGGGAGCAATGAGCAGTTCTTC.

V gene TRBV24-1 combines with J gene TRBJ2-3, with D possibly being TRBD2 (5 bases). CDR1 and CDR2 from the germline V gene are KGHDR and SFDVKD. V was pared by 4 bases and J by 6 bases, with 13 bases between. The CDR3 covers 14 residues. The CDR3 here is CATSDPRTGDTQYF. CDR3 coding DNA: TGTGCCACCAGTGACCCCCGCACGGGGGATACGCAGTATTTT.